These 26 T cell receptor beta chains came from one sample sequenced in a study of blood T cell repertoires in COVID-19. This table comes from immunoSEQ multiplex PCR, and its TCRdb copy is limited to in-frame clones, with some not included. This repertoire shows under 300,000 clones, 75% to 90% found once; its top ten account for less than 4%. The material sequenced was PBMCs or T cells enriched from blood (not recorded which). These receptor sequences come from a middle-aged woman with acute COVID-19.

CDR3 loop: CASSLSGVPNEQFF. The CDR3 region has the DNA TGTGCCAGCAGCTTATCCGGGGTTCCCAATGAGCAGTTCTTC. V gene TRBV7-2 combines with J gene TRBJ2-1, with D possibly matching TRBD2 (5 bases). Germline assignment: CDR1 SGHTA and CDR2 FQGNSA. This CDR3 has 14 residues. V lost 2 bases and J 6 bases, leaving 11 bases between the germline ends.

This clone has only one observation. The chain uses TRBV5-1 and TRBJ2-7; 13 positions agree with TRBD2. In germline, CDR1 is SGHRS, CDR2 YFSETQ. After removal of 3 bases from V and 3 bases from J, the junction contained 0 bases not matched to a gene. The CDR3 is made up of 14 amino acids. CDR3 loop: CASSWTSGGYEQYF. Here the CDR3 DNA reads TGCGCCAGCAGCTGGACTAGCGGGGGCTACGAGCAGTACTTC.

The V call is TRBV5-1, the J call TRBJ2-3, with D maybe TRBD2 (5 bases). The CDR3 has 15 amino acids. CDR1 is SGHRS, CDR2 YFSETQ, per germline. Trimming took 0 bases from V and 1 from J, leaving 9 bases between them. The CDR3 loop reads CASSLDLAGTDTQYF. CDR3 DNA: TGCGCCAGCAGCTTGGACCTAGCAGGCACAGATACGCAGTATTTT. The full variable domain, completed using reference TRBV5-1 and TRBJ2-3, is KAGVTQTPRYLIKTRGQQVTLSCSPISGHRSVSWYQQTPGQGLQFLFEYFSETQRNKGNFPGRFSGRQFSNSRSEMNVSTLELGDSALYLCASSLDLAGTDTQYFGPGTRLTVL.

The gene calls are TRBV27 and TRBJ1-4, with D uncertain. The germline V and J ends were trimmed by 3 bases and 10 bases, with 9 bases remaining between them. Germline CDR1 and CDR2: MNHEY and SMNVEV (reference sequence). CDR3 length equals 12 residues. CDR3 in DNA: TGTGCCAGCAGTTTGATTGGAGGAAAACTGTTTTTT. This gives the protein CASSLIGGKLFF.

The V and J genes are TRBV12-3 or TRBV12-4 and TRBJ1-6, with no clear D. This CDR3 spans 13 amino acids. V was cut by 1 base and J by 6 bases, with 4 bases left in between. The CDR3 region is CASSLGGNSPLHF. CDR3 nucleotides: TGTGCCAGCAGTTTAGGCGGTAATTCACCCCTCCACTTT.

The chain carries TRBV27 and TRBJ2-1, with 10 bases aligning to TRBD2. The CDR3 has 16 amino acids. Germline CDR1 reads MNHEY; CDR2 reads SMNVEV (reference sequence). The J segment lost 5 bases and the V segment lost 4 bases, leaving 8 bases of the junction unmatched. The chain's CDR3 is CASSSVAGGPHNEQFF. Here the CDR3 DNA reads TGTGCCAGCAGTTCCGTAGCGGGAGGTCCCCACAATGAGCAGTTCTTC.

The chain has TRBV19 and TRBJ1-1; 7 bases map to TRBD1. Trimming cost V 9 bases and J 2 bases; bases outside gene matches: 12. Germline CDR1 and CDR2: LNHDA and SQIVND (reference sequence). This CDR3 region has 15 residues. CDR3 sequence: CASKSWTGGNTEAFF. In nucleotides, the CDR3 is TGTGCCAGCAAATCATGGACAGGAGGTAACACTGAAGCTTTCTTT.

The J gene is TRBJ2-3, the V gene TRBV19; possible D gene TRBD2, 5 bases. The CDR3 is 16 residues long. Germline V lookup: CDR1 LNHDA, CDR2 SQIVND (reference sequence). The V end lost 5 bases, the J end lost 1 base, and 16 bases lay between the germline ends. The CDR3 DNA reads TGTGCCAGTAGTGGTTTTTTCGGAGCGGGCACAGATACGCAGTATTTT. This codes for CASSGFFGAGTDTQYF.

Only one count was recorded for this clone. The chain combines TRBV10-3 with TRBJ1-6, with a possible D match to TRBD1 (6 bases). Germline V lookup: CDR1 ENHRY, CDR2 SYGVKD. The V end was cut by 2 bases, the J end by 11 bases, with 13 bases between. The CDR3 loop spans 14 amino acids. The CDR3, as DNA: TGTGCCATCAGTGAGCCGAACAGGGTGGCACCCCTCCACTTT. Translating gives CAISEPNRVAPLHF.

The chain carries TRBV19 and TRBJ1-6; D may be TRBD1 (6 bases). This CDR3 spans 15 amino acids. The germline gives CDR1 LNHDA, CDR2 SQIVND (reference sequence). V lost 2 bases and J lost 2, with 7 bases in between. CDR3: CASSIPGAYNSPLHF. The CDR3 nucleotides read TGTGCCAGTAGTATACCAGGGGCCTATAATTCACCCCTCCACTTT.

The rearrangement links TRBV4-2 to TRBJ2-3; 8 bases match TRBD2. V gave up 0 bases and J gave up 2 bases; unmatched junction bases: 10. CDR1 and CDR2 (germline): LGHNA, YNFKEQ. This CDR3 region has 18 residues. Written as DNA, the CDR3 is TGTGCCAGCAGCCAAGATGAGCTAGCGGGTAAAAACACAGATACGCAGTATTTT. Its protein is CASSQDELAGKNTDTQYF.

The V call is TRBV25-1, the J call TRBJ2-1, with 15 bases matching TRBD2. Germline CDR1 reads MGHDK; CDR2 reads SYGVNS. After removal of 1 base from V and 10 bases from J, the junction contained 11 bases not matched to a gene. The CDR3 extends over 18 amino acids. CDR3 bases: TGTGCCAGCAGTGAATCCCGGACTAGCGGGAGGGCCAGGGGGGAGCAGTTCTTC. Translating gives CASSESRTSGRARGEQFF.

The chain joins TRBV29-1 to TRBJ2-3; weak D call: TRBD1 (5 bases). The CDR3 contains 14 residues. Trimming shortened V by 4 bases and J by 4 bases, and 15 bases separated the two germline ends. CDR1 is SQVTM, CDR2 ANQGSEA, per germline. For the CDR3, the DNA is TGCAGCGTTGGATTAGGACACGCGGCAGATACGCAGTATTTT. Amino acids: CSVGLGHAADTQYF.

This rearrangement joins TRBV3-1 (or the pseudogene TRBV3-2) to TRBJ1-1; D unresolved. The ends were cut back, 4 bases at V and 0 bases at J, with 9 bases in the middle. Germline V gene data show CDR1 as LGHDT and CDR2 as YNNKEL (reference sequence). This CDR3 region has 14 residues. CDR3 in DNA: TGTGCCAGCAGCCCACTCGATTTGAACACTGAAGCTTTCTTT. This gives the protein CASSPLDLNTEAFF.

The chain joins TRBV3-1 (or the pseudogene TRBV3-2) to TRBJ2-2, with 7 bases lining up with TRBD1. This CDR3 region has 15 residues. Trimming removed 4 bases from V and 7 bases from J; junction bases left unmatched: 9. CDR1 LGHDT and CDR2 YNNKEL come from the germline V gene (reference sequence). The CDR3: CASSLLTGILGELFF. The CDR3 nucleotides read TGTGCCAGCAGCCTACTGACAGGGATCCTCGGGGAGCTGTTTTTT.

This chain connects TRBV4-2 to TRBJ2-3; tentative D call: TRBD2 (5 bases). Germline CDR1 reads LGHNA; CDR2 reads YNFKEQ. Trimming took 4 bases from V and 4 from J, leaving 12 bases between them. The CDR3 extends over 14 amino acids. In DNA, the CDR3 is TGTGCCAGCAGCCCCCCCAGCGGTGCAGATACGCAGTATTTT. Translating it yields CASSPPSGADTQYF.

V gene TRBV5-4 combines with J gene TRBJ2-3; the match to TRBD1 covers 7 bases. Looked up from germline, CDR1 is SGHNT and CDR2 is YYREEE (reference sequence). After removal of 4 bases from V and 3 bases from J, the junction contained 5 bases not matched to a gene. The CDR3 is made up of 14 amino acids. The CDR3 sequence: CASSRGGVTDTQYF. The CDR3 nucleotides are TGTGCCAGCAGCCGAGGGGGCGTAACAGATACGCAGTATTTT.

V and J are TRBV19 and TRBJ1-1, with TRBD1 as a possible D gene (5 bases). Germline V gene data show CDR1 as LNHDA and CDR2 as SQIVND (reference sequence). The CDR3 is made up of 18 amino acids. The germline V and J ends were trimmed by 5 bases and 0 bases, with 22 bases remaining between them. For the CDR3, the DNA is TGTGCCAGTAGTCGTGCGGGGGGGATGCGATTCATGAACACTGAAGCTTTCTTT. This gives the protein CASSRAGGMRFMNTEAFF.

The CDR3 protein is CASSQQRDQPQHF. CDR3 sequence (DNA): TGTGCCAGTAGTCAACAGCGGGATCAGCCCCAGCATTTT. The J gene is TRBJ1-5, the V gene TRBV19; no firm D call. Looked up from germline, CDR1 is LNHDA and CDR2 is SQIVND (reference sequence). The ends were cut back, 5 bases at V and 5 bases at J, with 10 bases in the middle. There are 13 residues in the CDR3.

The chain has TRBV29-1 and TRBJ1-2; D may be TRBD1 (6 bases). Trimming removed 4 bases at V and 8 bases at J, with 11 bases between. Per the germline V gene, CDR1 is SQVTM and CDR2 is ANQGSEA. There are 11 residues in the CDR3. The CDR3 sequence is CSVATQGGYTF. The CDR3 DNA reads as TGCAGCGTTGCGACACAGGGCGGCTACACCTTC.

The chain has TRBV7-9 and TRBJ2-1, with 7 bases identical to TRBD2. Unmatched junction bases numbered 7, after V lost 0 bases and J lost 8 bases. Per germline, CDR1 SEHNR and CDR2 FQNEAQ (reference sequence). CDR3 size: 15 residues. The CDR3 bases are TGTGCCAGCAGCTTAGCGCACGGAGGGAGGGATGAGCAGTTCTTC. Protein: CASSLAHGGRDEQFF.

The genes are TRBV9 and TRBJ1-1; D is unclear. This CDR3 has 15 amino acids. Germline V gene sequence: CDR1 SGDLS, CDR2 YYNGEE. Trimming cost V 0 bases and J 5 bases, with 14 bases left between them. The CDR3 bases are TGTGCCAGCAGCGTAGATTTAGGTGGAGGGACTGAAGCTTTCTTT. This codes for CASSVDLGGGTEAFF.

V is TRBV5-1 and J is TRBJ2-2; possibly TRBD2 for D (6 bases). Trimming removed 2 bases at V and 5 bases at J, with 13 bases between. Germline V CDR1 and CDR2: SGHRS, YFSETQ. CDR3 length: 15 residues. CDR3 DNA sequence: TGCGCCAGCAGCTTAAGGCGGGACGGGACCGGGGAGCTGTTTTTT. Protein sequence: CASSLRRDGTGELFF.

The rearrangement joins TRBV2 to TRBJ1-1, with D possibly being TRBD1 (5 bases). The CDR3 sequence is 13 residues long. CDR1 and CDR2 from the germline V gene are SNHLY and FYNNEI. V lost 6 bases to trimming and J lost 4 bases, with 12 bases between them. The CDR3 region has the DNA TGTGCCAGCAGCCGCAGGGAGGGCACTGAAGCTTTCTTT. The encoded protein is CASSRREGTEAFF.

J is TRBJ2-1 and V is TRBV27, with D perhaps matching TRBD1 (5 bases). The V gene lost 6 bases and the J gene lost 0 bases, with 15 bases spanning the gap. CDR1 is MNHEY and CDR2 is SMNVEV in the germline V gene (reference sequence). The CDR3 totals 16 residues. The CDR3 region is CASSPTDDSSYNEQFF. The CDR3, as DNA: TGTGCCAGCAGCCCTACGGACGACAGCTCCTACAATGAGCAGTTCTTC.

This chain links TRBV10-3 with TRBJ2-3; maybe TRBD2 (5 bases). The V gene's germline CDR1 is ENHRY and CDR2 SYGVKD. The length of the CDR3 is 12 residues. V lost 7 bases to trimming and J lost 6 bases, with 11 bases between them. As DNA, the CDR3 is TGTGCCATCACCAGCGGATCCGATACGCAGTATTTT. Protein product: CAITSGSDTQYF.